This is a list of T cell receptor beta chains from one sample in a study of blood T cell repertoires in COVID-19. The method was immunoSEQ multiplex PCR; TCRdb's version includes in-frame clones alone and lacks a portion of them. The table includes about 400,000 clones, more than 75% detected once. The sequencing sample was made of PBMCs or T cells enriched from blood (not recorded which). These receptors all come from a woman aged 45-65 years who had recovered from COVID-19. The conserved cysteine and the conserved F or W are not part of the CDR3 here. D genes are given only for firm matches. Expanded clones are given a class, and other clones once, few, many or no size at all.

clone_size: NA
v_call: TRBV5-1
d_call: NA
j_call: TRBJ1-2
cdr3_aa: ASSGDTYGYT

clone_size: NA
v_call: TRBV3-1/TRBV3-2
d_call: NA
j_call: TRBJ1-6
cdr3_aa: ASSQEDARVTSLH

clone_size: NA
v_call: TRBV4-2
d_call: NA
j_call: TRBJ1-5
cdr3_aa: ASSQVSTTGGNQPQH

clone_size: NA
v_call: TRBV18
d_call: NA
j_call: TRBJ1-1
cdr3_aa: ASSLAASGTLNTEAF

clone_size: NA
v_call: TRBV19
d_call: NA
j_call: TRBJ1-5
cdr3_aa: ASSPTLTAGNQPQH

clone_size: NA
v_call: TRBV7-9
d_call: NA
j_call: TRBJ2-1
cdr3_aa: ASSLDGYNEQF

clone_size: NA
v_call: TRBV28
d_call: NA
j_call: TRBJ1-6
cdr3_aa: ASRRQRESPLH

clone_size: NA
v_call: TRBV6-2/TRBV6-3
d_call: TRBD1
j_call: TRBJ1-5
cdr3_aa: ASSRTGGDQPQH

clone_size: few
v_call: TRBV27
d_call: NA
j_call: TRBJ2-3
cdr3_aa: ASSGHRVEDAQY

clone_size: NA
v_call: TRBV6-2/TRBV6-3
d_call: NA
j_call: TRBJ2-4
cdr3_aa: ASSYSWESPSKNIQY

clone_size: NA
v_call: TRBV19
d_call: NA
j_call: TRBJ2-3
cdr3_aa: ASSPPLLLGNTDTQY